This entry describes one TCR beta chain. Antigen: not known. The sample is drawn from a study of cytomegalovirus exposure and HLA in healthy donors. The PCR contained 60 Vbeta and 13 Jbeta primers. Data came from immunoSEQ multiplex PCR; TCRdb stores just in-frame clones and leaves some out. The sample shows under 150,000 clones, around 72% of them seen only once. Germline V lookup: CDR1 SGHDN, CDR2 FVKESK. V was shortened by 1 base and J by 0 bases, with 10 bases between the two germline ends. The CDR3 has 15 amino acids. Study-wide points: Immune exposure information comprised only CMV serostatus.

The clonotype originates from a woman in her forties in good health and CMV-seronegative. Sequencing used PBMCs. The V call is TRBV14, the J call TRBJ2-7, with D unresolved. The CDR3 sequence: CASSQGRVLSYEQYF. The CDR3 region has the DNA TGTGCCAGCAGCCAAGGTCGGGTACTCTCCTACGAGCAGTACTTC.